Below, 16 T cell receptor beta chains from the same sample are listed, as sequenced in a study of regulatory T cells in long-lasting Graves disease. Time point reported: newly diagnosed GD, antithyroid drugs for less than 3 months. PBMCs were the source of the RNA used for TCR sequencing. Arm-PCR of CDR3 regions and iRepertoire HTBI primers were the basis on which TCR beta libraries were built. TCRdb itself ran the multiplex PCR reads through MiXCR, one entry per CDR3 protein. Here the sample spans 350,000 to 550,000 distinct CDR3 sequences, around 15% being singletons. The data also belong to a second study, concerning T cells in Graves' hyperthyroidism and ophthalmopathy.

Sample: peripheral blood mononuclear cells (PBMCs), taken at new diagnosis, from a patient treated with antithyroid drugs. The receptor set was obtained from a woman in her 50s with Graves disease.

This clonotype was picked up many times. The genes are TRBV27 and TRBJ1-1; D gene uncertain. Germline V lookup: CDR1 MNHEY, CDR2 SMNVEV (reference sequence). V shed 3 bases and J shed 1 base, with 9 bases lying between them. This CDR3 has 14 amino acids. CDR3 amino acids: CASSLIRTNTEAFF. The CDR3, as DNA: TGTGCCAGCAGTTTGATCCGGACGAACACTGAAGCTTTCTTT.

Details on this clonotype: A much larger clone sits a single nucleotide away, making a read error possible. V is TRBV28 and J is TRBJ2-1; D gene uncertain. The V end lost 5 bases, the J end lost 10 bases, and 12 bases lay between the germline ends. CDR1 and CDR2 from the germline V gene are MDHEN and SYDVKM. The length of the CDR3 is 12 residues. The CDR3 region is CASSLHSYEQFF. The CDR3 DNA reads as TGTGCCAGCAGTCTGCACTCCTACGAGCAGTTCTTC. Combining the CDR3 with reference TRBV28 and TRBJ2-1 gives the whole variable domain DVKVTQSSRYLVKRTGEKVFLECVQDMDHENMFWYRQDPGLGLRLIYFSYDVKMKEKGDIPEGYSVSREKKERFSLILESASTNQTSMYLCASSLHSYEQFFGPGTRLTVL.

The chain couples TRBV20-1 to TRBJ2-7, with TRBD2 identical over 7 bases. The germline V gene encodes CDR1 DFQATT and CDR2 SNEGSKA (reference sequence). The V segment lost 0 bases and the J segment 0 bases; nucleotides outside the gene matches: 5. The CDR3 contains 15 residues. The CDR3 protein is CSARDALADSYEQYF. CDR3 nucleotides: TGCAGTGCTAGAGATGCCCTAGCGGACTCCTACGAGCAGTACTTC.

A word on this clonotype: The junction does not match germline at one end; this may be a read error. The chain recombines TRBV27 with TRBJ1-2; D may be TRBD1 (5 bases). Germline CDR1 MNHEY, CDR2 SMNVEV (reference sequence). CDR3 length: 15 amino acids. CDR3 loop: CATSDPRGAGYGYTF. CDR3 in DNA: TGTGCCACCAGTGACCCTCGGGGCGCGGGCTATGGCTACACCTTC.

The rearrangement joins TRBV19 to TRBJ1-4; D remains ambiguous. V was clipped by 5 bases and J by 2 bases, with 12 bases between them. Germline V gene data show CDR1 as LNHDA and CDR2 as SQIVND (reference sequence). This CDR3 has 15 amino acids. The CDR3 DNA sequence: TGTGCCAGTAGTCCTCAATGGGTTACTAATGAAAAACTGTTTTTT. Its translation is CASSPQWVTNEKLFF.

In the case of this clonotype: A much larger clone sits a single nucleotide away, making a read error possible. The chain is built from TRBV7-3 and TRBJ2-1; D not resolved. The germline V gene has CDR1 SGHTA and CDR2 FQGTGA. Trimming pared 8 bases from V and 5 bases from J, leaving 22 bases between. This CDR3 has 16 amino acids. The DNA of the CDR3 is TGTGCCAGCGGCCCGGCCGGGCCCCTTCTGCACAATGAGCAGTTCTTC. Its translation is CASGPAGPLLHNEQFF.

Many counts were recorded for this clonotype. The chain joins TRBV9 to TRBJ2-2; TRBD2 agrees at 7 bases. The CDR3 contains 16 residues. V lost 3 bases and J lost 1; bases outside the gene matches: 6. From germline, CDR1 is SGDLS and CDR2 YYNGEE. The DNA for the CDR3 is TGTGCCAGCAGCGCCCCCCTAGCGGAGAACACCGGGGAGCTGTTTTTT. Translating it yields CASSAPLAENTGELFF.

This clonotype appeared a few times. The CDR3 is CASSPPGTGYPEQYF. CDR3 nucleotides: TGTGCCAGCAGCCCCCCCGGGACAGGGTATCCCGAGCAGTACTTC. J is TRBJ2-7 and V is TRBV7-8, with TRBD1 identical over 9 bases. Looked up from germline, CDR1 is SGHVS and CDR2 is FQNEAQ. V dropped 5 bases and J dropped 6; count of bases not matched to a gene: 11. This CDR3 spans 15 amino acids. Based on the CDR3 plus reference TRBV7-8 and TRBJ2-7, the full variable domain is GAGVSQSPRYKVAKRGQDVALRCDPISGHVSLFWYQQALGQGPEFLTYFQNEAQLDKSGLPSDRFFAERPEGSVSTLKIQRTQQEDSAVYLCASSPPGTGYPEQYFGPGTRLTVT.

The chain couples TRBV6-9 to TRBJ2-1, with TRBD2 matching 9 bases. The CDR3 contains 17 residues. With 2 bases clipped from V and 3 bases from J, the junction kept 8 bases outside the gene matches. The germline gives CDR1 MNHGY, CDR2 SVAAGI. CDR3 DNA: TGTGCCAGCAGTTATCACGTAGCGGGAGAGTACTACAATGAGCAGTTCTTC. Translation: CASSYHVAGEYYNEQFF.

V and J are TRBV5-4 and TRBJ2-2, with no clear D. Trimming pared 7 bases from V and 7 bases from J, leaving 8 bases between. Germline V gives CDR1 SGHNT, CDR2 YYREEE (reference sequence). The CDR3 loop spans 11 amino acids. The CDR3 nucleotides are TGTGCCAGCGCCCTCGGCGGGGAGCTGTTTTTT. Translation: CASALGGELFF.

This clonotype has more than one count but fewer than ten. The chain joins TRBV30 to TRBJ1-6; D might be TRBD1 (5 bases). Germline loops: CDR1 GTSNPN, CDR2 SVGIG (reference sequence). The CDR3 is 15 amino acids. Trimming took 8 bases from V and 4 from J, leaving 18 bases between them. The CDR3, as DNA: TGTGCCGGTACGACAGTTGAAGGATATAATTCACCCCTCCACTTT. It specifies CAGTTVEGYNSPLHF.

This clonotype was detected many times. This chain links TRBV5-1 with TRBJ1-4; D not resolved. Trimming left V 0 bases short and J 5 bases short, with 14 bases between. The CDR3 has 16 residues. Germline V gene data show CDR1 as SGHRS and CDR2 as YFSETQ. This chain's CDR3 is CASSLEFGRSNEKLFF. CDR3 in DNA: TGCGCCAGCAGCTTGGAATTCGGCAGGTCGAATGAAAAACTGTTTTTT.

A note on this clonotype: It may be a read error: a sequence one base away is much more abundant. CDR3 amino acids: CVSSQQETNQPQHF. CDR3 bases: TGTGTCAGCAGTCAACAGGAAACAAATCAGCCCCAGCATTTT. This chain joins TRBV27 and TRBJ1-5, with a tentative D call TRBD1 (5 bases). This CDR3 region has 14 residues. In germline, CDR1 is MNHEY, CDR2 SMNVEV (reference sequence).

The V and J genes are TRBV5-1 and TRBJ2-2; D is unresolved. The V end lost 4 bases, the J end lost 4 bases, and 14 bases lay between the germline ends. Germline-derived CDR1 and CDR2 are SGHRS and YFSETQ. This CDR3 has 15 residues. CDR3 sequence (DNA): TGCGCCAGCAGCGTGTACTCTCCCCCCACCGGGGAGCTGTTTTTT. Protein: CASSVYSPPTGELFF.

This clonotype has a count of ten or more. V gene TRBV11-2 combines with J gene TRBJ2-7, with 11 bases fitting TRBD2. Germline V gives CDR1 SGHAT, CDR2 FQNNGV. V dropped 0 bases and J dropped 3; count of bases not matched to a gene: 1. The CDR3 runs to 15 residues. The CDR3 region is CASSLETSGSYEQYF. The CDR3 DNA is TGTGCCAGCAGCTTAGAAACTAGCGGGAGCTACGAGCAGTACTTC.

This clonotype has a handful of counts. The chain recombines TRBV20-1 with TRBJ2-5, with D uncertain. Germline CDR1 is DFQATT and CDR2 is SNEGSKA (reference sequence). The CDR3 totals 10 residues. Trimming stripped 6 bases from V and 5 bases from J, with 7 bases between. The CDR3 nucleotides are TGCAGTGCCCCCTCGGAGACCCAGTACTTC. It translates to CSAPSETQYF.